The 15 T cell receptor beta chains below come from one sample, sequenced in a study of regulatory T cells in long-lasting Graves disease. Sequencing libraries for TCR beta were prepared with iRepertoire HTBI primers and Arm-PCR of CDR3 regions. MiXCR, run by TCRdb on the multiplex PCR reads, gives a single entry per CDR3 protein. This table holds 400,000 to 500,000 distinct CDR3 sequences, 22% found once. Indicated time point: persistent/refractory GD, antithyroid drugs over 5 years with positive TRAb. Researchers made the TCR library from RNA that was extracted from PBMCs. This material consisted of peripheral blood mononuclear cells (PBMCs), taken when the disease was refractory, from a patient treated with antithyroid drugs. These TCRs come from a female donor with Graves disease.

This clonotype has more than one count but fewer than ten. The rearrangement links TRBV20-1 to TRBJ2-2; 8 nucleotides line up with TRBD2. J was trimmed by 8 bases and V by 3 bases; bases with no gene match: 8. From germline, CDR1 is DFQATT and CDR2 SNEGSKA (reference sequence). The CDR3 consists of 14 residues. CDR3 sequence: CSASDLAGPGELFF. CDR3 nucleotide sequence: TGCAGTGCTAGTGATTTAGCGGGACCGGGGGAGCTGTTTTTT.

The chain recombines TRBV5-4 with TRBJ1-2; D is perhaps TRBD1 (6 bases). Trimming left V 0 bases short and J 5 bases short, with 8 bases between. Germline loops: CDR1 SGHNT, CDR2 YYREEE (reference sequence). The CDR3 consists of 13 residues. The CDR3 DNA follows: TGTGCCAGCAGCTTGGTGGGGGCTTATGGCTACACCTTC. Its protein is CASSLVGAYGYTF.

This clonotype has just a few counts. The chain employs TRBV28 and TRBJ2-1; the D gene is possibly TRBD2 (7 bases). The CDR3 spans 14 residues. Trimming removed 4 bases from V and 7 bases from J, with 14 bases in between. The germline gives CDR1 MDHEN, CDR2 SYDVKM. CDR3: CASSSVGGGNEQFF. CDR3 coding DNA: TGTGCCAGCAGTTCCGTGGGAGGGGGGAATGAGCAGTTCTTC.

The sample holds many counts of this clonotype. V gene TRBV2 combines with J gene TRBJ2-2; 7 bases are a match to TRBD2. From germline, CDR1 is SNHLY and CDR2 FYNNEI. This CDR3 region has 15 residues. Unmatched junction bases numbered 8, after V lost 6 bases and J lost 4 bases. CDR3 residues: CASRPAGVLTGELFF. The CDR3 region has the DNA TGTGCCAGCAGGCCCGCGGGGGTCCTCACCGGGGAGCTGTTTTTT.

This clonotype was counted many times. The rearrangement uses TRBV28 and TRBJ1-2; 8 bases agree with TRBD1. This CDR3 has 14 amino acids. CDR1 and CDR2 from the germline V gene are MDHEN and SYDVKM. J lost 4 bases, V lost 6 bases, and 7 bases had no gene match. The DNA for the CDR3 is TGTGCCAGCAGCCCCGGGACAGGCCCCTATGGCTACACCTTC. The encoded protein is CASSPGTGPYGYTF.

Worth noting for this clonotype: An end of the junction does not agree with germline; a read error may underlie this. The CDR3 bases are TGTGCCAGCAGTCAAGTCGGCAGGGGTCATGGCTACACCTTC. Translated, it gives CASSQVGRGHGYTF. The chain carries TRBV3-1 and TRBJ1-2, with D possibly matching TRBD1 (6 bases). The CDR3 contains 14 residues. Germline loops: CDR1 LGHDT, CDR2 YNNKEL (reference sequence).

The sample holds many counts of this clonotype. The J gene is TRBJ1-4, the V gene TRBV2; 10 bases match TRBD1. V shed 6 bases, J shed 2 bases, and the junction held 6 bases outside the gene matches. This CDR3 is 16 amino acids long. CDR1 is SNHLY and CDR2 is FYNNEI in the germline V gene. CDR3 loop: CASSPDRGGTNEKLFF. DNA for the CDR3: TGTGCCAGCAGCCCGGACAGGGGGGGGACTAATGAAAAACTGTTTTTT. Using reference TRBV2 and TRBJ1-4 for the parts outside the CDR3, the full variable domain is EPEVTQTPSHQVTQMGQEVILRCVPISNHLYFYWYRQILGQKVEFLVSFYNNEISEKSEIFDDQFSVERPDGSNFTLKIRSTKLEDSAMYFCASSPDRGGTNEKLFFGSGTQLSVL.

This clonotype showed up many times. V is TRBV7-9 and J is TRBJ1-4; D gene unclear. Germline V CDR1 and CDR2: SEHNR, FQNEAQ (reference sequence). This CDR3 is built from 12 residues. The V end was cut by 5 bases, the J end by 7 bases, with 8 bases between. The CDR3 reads CASSPNGEKLFF. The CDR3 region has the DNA TGTGCCAGCAGCCCTAACGGTGAAAAACTGTTTTTT.

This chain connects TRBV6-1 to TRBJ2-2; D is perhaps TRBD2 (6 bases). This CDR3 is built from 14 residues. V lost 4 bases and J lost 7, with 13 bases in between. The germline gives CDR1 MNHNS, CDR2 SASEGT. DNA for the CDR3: TGTGCCAGCAGTGGCCGGGACTCCGTCGGGGAGCTGTTTTTT. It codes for CASSGRDSVGELFF.

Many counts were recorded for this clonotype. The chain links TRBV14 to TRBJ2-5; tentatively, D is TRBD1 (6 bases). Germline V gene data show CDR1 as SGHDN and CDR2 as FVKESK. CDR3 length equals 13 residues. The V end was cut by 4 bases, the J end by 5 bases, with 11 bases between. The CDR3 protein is CASSLLDRETQYF. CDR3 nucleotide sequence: TGTGCCAGCAGCCTCCTAGACAGGGAGACCCAGTACTTC.

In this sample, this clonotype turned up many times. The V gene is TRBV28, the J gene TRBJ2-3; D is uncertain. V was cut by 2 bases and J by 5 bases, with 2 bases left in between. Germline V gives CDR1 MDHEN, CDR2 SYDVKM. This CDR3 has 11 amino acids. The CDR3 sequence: CASSLEDTQYF. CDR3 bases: TGTGCCAGCAGTTTAGAAGATACGCAGTATTTT.

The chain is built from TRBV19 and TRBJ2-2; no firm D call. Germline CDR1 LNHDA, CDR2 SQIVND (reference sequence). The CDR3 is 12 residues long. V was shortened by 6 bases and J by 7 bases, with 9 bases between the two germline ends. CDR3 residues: CASRPLGGELFF. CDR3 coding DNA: TGTGCCAGTAGGCCACTGGGCGGGGAGCTGTTTTTT.

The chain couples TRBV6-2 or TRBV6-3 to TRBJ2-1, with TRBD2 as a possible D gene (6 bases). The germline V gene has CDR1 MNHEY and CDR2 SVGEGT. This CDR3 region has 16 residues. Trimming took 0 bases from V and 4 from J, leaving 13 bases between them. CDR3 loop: CASSYSPSDGYNEQFF. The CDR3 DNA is TGTGCCAGCAGTTACTCTCCTAGCGACGGTTACAATGAGCAGTTCTTC.

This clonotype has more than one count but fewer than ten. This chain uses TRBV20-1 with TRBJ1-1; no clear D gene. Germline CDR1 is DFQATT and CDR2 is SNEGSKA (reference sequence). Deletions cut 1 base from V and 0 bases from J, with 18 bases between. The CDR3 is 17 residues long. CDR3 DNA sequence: TGCAGTGCTAGAGGTCTAAACAGCCTCGGAATGAACACTGAAGCTTTCTTT. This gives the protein CSARGLNSLGMNTEAFF.

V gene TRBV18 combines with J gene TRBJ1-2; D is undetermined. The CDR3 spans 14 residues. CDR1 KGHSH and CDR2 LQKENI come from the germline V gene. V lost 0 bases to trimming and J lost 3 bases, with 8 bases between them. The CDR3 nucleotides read TGTGCCAGCTCACCACCGAACGGCTACTATGGCTACACCTTC. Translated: CASSPPNGYYGYTF.